Listed here are 7 T cell receptor beta chains from one sample, sequenced in a study of blood T cell repertoires in COVID-19. The assay was immunoSEQ multiplex PCR, and TCRdb's table has in-frame clones only and misses some. The top ten hold about 3.3% of the sample, which has under 250,000 clones, approximately 83% seen once. Sequencing was carried out using PBMCs or T cells enriched from blood (not recorded which). These receptors all come from a woman aged 55-69 years who had recovered from COVID-19.

This clone has only a few counts. The CDR3 loop reads CATLTSGGEQYF. CDR3 DNA sequence: TGTGCCACCCTGACTAGCGGTGGGGAGCAGTACTTC. This chain connects TRBV19 to TRBJ2-7; 9 bases map to TRBD2. Per the germline V gene, CDR1 is LNHDA and CDR2 is SQIVND (reference sequence). V shed 10 bases and J 7 bases; nucleotides not matched to a gene: 8. The CDR3 contains 12 residues.

The sample holds one count of this clone. This chain links TRBV7-2 with TRBJ1-5; TRBD1 matches at 9 bases. This CDR3 contains 16 residues. CDR1 and CDR2 (germline): SGHTA, FQGNSA. J lost 3 bases, V lost 0 bases, and 3 bases had no gene match. CDR3: CASSLAGTGFNQPQHF. The CDR3 DNA reads TGTGCCAGCAGCTTAGCCGGGACAGGGTTCAATCAGCCCCAGCATTTT.

J is TRBJ1-5 and V is TRBV2; 8 bases fit TRBD1. Looked up from germline, CDR1 is SNHLY and CDR2 is FYNNEI. V lost 8 bases, J lost 3 bases, and 12 bases stayed unmatched. The CDR3 is 16 residues long. The CDR3 is CASHSRTGRNNQPQHF. The CDR3 nucleotides are TGTGCCAGCCACAGTCGGACAGGGAGGAACAATCAGCCCCAGCATTTT.

V is TRBV4-2 and J is TRBJ2-1; D is ambiguous. The V and J ends lost 2 bases and 11 bases respectively, with 16 bases between them. This CDR3 spans 14 amino acids. Germline lookup yields CDR1 LGHNA and CDR2 YNFKEQ. The CDR3, as DNA: TGTGCCAGCAGCCAACCTACCACCTCCCCCCAGCAGTTCTTC. Encoded protein: CASSQPTTSPQQFF.

About this clone: This same CDR3 is encoded by further DNA sequences in the sample. The chain uses TRBV29-1 and TRBJ2-3; 9 bases match TRBD1. The CDR3 loop spans 13 amino acids. The trim removed 7 bases at V and 1 base at J, leaving 3 bases unmatched. CDR1 SQVTM and CDR2 ANQGSEA come from the germline V gene. This CDR3 reads CSARQGGTDTQYF. Here the CDR3 DNA reads TGCAGCGCCCGACAGGGGGGCACAGATACGCAGTATTTT.

This clone was seen once. This chain joins TRBV18 and TRBJ1-4, with D uncertain. Germline CDR1 reads KGHSH; CDR2 reads LQKENI. The CDR3 has 15 residues. The ends were cut back, 5 bases at V and 7 bases at J, with 17 bases in the middle. CDR3 amino acids: CASSNAEGGGEKLFF. Written as DNA, the CDR3 is TGTGCCAGCTCAAACGCAGAGGGAGGAGGTGAAAAACTGTTTTTT.

This sequence joins TRBV5-4 and TRBJ2-1; D possibly corresponds to TRBD2 (5 bases). The CDR3 runs 13 residues. The V and J ends lost 3 bases and 10 bases respectively, with 14 bases between them. Germline CDR1 SGHNT, CDR2 YYREEE (reference sequence). The CDR3 DNA sequence: TGTGCCAGCAGCTCTGACTATCGCGGGGAGCAGTTCTTC. It is translated as CASSSDYRGEQFF.